These 16 T cell receptor beta chains came from one sample sequenced in a study of shared clonotypes between healthy human individuals. Clones were sequenced by immunoSEQ multiplex PCR, and TCRdb holds only the in-frame ones, with some missing. Of about 1 million clones in the sample, around 76% are singletons; the top ten hold approximately 1.5%. The specimen sequenced was memory CD4+ T cells sorted from blood. Subset described: CD45RA-negative fraction. The receptors originated from a man younger than 35 in good health.

This chain connects TRBV18 to TRBJ2-2; D remains ambiguous. The CDR3 covers 16 residues. CDR1 and CDR2 from the germline V gene are KGHSH and LQKENI. V lost 3 bases, J lost 0 bases, and 11 bases lay in between. The CDR3, as DNA: TGTGCCAGCTCACCGTCTGAGAACGCGAACACCGGGGAGCTGTTTTTT. As protein: CASSPSENANTGELFF.

The CDR3 protein is CASSLGQGRSTDTQYF. The CDR3 DNA reads as TGTGCCAGCAGCTTGGGGCAGGGTCGGAGCACAGATACGCAGTATTTT. The gene calls are TRBV5-6 and TRBJ2-3; D possibly corresponds to TRBD1 (5 bases). The ends were cut back, 0 bases at V and 0 bases at J, with 11 bases in the middle. The CDR3 has 16 residues. Germline V lookup: CDR1 SGHDT, CDR2 YYEEEE.

The sample holds one count of this clone. This rearrangement joins TRBV11-3 to TRBJ2-1, with a tentative D call TRBD2 (6 bases). The germline V and J ends were trimmed by 1 base and 4 bases, with 11 bases remaining between them. Looked up from germline, CDR1 is SGHNT and CDR2 is YENEEA. The CDR3 extends over 15 amino acids. The CDR3 here is CASSLGGSGYNEQFF. The CDR3 DNA is TGTGCCAGCAGCTTAGGGGGTAGCGGATACAATGAGCAGTTCTTC.

The rearrangement joins TRBV30 to TRBJ2-1; D perhaps matches TRBD2 (6 bases). The CDR3 is 14 amino acids. Germline CDR1 reads GTSNPN; CDR2 reads SVGIG (reference sequence). V lost 4 bases and J lost 0, with 10 bases in between. CDR3 coding DNA: TGTGCCTGGACTCTAGCGTCCTCCTACAATGAGCAGTTCTTC. Its translation is CAWTLASSYNEQFF.

The chain employs TRBV2 and TRBJ1-1; D gene unclear. Germline-derived CDR1 and CDR2 are SNHLY and FYNNEI. With 3 bases removed from V and 5 bases from J, the gap between germline ends came to 7 bases. The CDR3 runs 12 residues. This CDR3 reads CASSDGVTEAFF. CDR3 nucleotides: TGTGCCAGCAGTGATGGGGTGACTGAAGCTTTCTTT.

The rearrangement uses TRBV6-1 and TRBJ1-2; tentatively, D is TRBD1 (6 bases). Germline-derived CDR1 and CDR2 are MNHNS and SASEGT. V lost 3 bases and J lost 3, with 17 bases in between. CDR3 size: 16 residues. The CDR3 here is CASSDPRGAGDYGYTF. The CDR3 nucleotides are TGTGCCAGCAGTGATCCTCGGGGGGCAGGGGACTATGGCTACACCTTC.

About this clone: Possible read error: a much larger clone is one base away. This same CDR3 is encoded by further DNA sequences in the sample. The rearrangement uses TRBV5-1 and TRBJ1-2; no definite D call. V was shortened by 4 bases and J by 2 bases, with 6 bases between the two germline ends. The germline CDR1 and CDR2 sequences are SGHRS and YFSETQ. The CDR3 totals 12 residues. CDR3 bases: TGCGCCAGCAGCCTGGGGAACTATGGCTACACCTTC. Amino acid sequence: CASSLGNYGYTF.

This chain joins TRBV2 and TRBJ1-2, with D perhaps matching TRBD1 (5 bases). V lost 5 bases and J lost 7, with 14 bases in between. The CDR3 is 13 amino acids. Germline V gives CDR1 SNHLY, CDR2 FYNNEI. The CDR3 is CASSRPGLGGYTF. CDR3 in DNA: TGTGCCAGCAGTCGCCCGGGACTCGGTGGCTACACCTTC.

This CDR3 reads CASSLEDRGGTGELFF. The CDR3 nucleotides read TGTGCCAGCAGCTTGGAGGACAGGGGTGGTACCGGGGAGCTGTTTTTT. This chain links TRBV5-4 with TRBJ2-2; 9 bases are shared with TRBD1. V lost 0 bases, J lost 5 bases, and 5 bases stayed unmatched. Germline-derived CDR1 and CDR2 are SGHNT and YYREEE (reference sequence). This CDR3 is 16 amino acids long. The whole variable domain, remainder taken from reference TRBV5-4 and TRBJ2-2, is ETGVTQSPTHLIKTRGQQVTLRCSSQSGHNTVSWYQQALGQGPQFIFQYYREEENGRGNFPPRFSGLQFPNYSSELNVNALELDDSALYLCASSLEDRGGTGELFFGEGSRLTVL.

This rearrangement joins TRBV5-6 to TRBJ2-7, with D tentatively TRBD1 (6 bases). Germline V gene lookup returns CDR1 SGHDT and CDR2 YYEEEE. CDR3 length: 15 amino acids. With 0 bases removed from V and 4 bases from J, the gap between germline ends came to 14 bases. In DNA form, the CDR3 reads TGTGCCAGCAGCTTGGCTGGGGGCGGAAGGTACGAGCAGTACTTC. This gives the protein CASSLAGGGRYEQYF. Combining the CDR3 with reference TRBV5-6 and TRBJ2-7 gives the whole variable domain DAGVTQSPTHLIKTRGQQVTLRCSPKSGHDTVSWYQQALGQGPQFIFQYYEEEERQRGNFPDRFSGHQFPNYSSELNVNALLLGDSALYLCASSLAGGGRYEQYFGPGTRLTVT.

The chain joins TRBV4-3 to TRBJ2-2; tentative D call: TRBD1 (5 bases). The length of the CDR3 is 15 residues. The germline V gene encodes CDR1 LGHNA and CDR2 YSLEER. The V end lost 5 bases, the J end lost 2 bases, and 12 bases lay between the germline ends. CDR3 nucleotide sequence: TGCGCCAGCAGCAGTCAGACAGTTAACACCGGGGAGCTGTTTTTT. As protein: CASSSQTVNTGELFF.

This rearrangement joins TRBV5-1 to TRBJ2-3; TRBD2 aligns across 10 bases. The CDR3 is made up of 14 amino acids. The junction had 2 bases not matched to a gene; V was cut back by 4 bases and J by 3 bases. The germline CDR1 and CDR2 sequences are SGHRS and YFSETQ. The CDR3 nucleotides read TGCGCCAGCAGCCAGACTAGCGGGACAGATACGCAGTATTTT. This translates into CASSQTSGTDTQYF.

This clone was observed a handful of times. The chain is built from TRBV2 and TRBJ1-4; TRBD1 agrees at 8 bases. CDR3 length: 13 residues. CDR1 and CDR2 from the germline V gene are SNHLY and FYNNEI. Trimming took 6 bases from V and 13 from J; bases not matched to a gene: 10. As DNA, the CDR3 is TGTGCCAGCAGGATACTCGGACAGGGAGCACTGTTTTTT. Translation gives CASRILGQGALFF. Complete variable domain (other parts from reference TRBV2 and TRBJ1-4): EPEVTQTPSHQVTQMGQEVILRCVPISNHLYFYWYRQILGQKVEFLVSFYNNEISEKSEIFDDQFSVERPDGSNFTLKIRSTKLEDSAMYFCASRILGQGALFFGSGTQLSVL.

The chain uses TRBV7-2 and TRBJ2-7; 12 bases fit TRBD2. V dropped 0 bases and J dropped 7; count of bases not matched to a gene: 10. This CDR3 is built from 17 residues. Germline values: CDR1 SGHTA, CDR2 FQGNSA. The CDR3 DNA follows: TGTGCCAGCAGCTTAGCCCGGACTAGCGGGGCGGCAGGAGAGCAGTACTTC. It encodes CASSLARTSGAAGEQYF.

The chain is built from TRBV27 and TRBJ2-7, with D tentatively TRBD2 (6 bases). Between the trimmed V and J ends, which lost 8 bases and 6 bases, there was a span of 23 bases. The CDR3 spans 15 residues. Looked up from germline, CDR1 is MNHEY and CDR2 is SMNVEV (reference sequence). The CDR3 DNA follows: TGTGCCAGCGGCAATGTTGGGGCGGGAAGGGGCGAGCAGTACTTC. Amino acids: CASGNVGAGRGEQYF.

This sequence joins TRBV2 and TRBJ1-4, with a weak D call TRBD1 (6 bases). Germline-derived CDR1 and CDR2 are SNHLY and FYNNEI. V was cut by 7 bases and J by 9 bases, with 18 bases left in between. There are 14 residues in the CDR3. The CDR3 coding sequence is TGTGCCAGCACCTATACAGGGACGGCTAAAAAACTGTTTTTT. Amino acid sequence: CASTYTGTAKKLFF. The complete variable domain, with remaining parts taken from reference TRBV2 and TRBJ1-4, reads EPEVTQTPSHQVTQMGQEVILRCVPISNHLYFYWYRQILGQKVEFLVSFYNNEISEKSEIFDDQFSVERPDGSNFTLKIRSTKLEDSAMYFCASTYTGTAKKLFFGSGTQLSVL.